This is a list of T cell receptor beta chains from one sample in a study of T cells in Graves' hyperthyroidism and ophthalmopathy. TCRdb re-derived calls from the multiplex PCR reads in MiXCR, one entry per CDR3 protein. The sample lists a few hundred thousand distinct CDR3 sequences; over 13% were seen once. The sequencing sample was made of blood. Source of these receptors: a woman between 18 and 30 years old with Graves' hyperthyroidism. Each CDR3 is given with its conserved first and last residue. D genes are given only for firm matches. The size of a clone is reported for some rows only, either as once, few or many, or as a class for expanded clones.

clone_size,j_call,d_call,v_call,cdr3_nt,cdr3_aa
-,TRBJ1-1,-,TRBV28,TGTGCCAGCAGTTTGAGGTGGGCTGAAGCTTTCTTT,CASSLRWAEAFF
few,TRBJ1-1,TRBD1,TRBV29-1,TGCAGCGTGACCGAGCCGGACAGGGGGAACACTGAAGCTTTCTTT,CSVTEPDRGNTEAFF
few,TRBJ2-2,-,TRBV9,TGTGCCAGCAGCGTAGTGGGGTCCCACACCGGGGAGCTGTTTTTT,CASSVVGSHTGELFF
many,TRBJ1-1,TRBD1,TRBV12-3/TRBV12-4,TGTGCCAGCAGTTTAGCGCTGGGACAGCTCATGAACACTGAAGCTTTCTTT,CASSLALGQLMNTEAFF
-,TRBJ2-3,TRBD2,TRBV10-2,TGCGCCAGCACCCCGACTAGCGGGAGAACCGATACGCAGTATTTT,CASTPTSGRTDTQYF
many,TRBJ2-5,TRBD2,TRBV6-5,TGTGCCAGCAGTTACGGGCCTAGCGGGAGTGAGACCCAGTACTTC,CASSYGPSGSETQYF
many,TRBJ1-5,TRBD1,TRBV12-3/TRBV12-4,TGTGCCAGCACCAGACAGGGAACAAATCAGCCCCAGCATTTT,CASTRQGTNQPQHF
few,TRBJ2-1,TRBD2,TRBV9,TGTGCCAGCAGCGCGGGGGGACTAGCGGGAGCTATTTCTTACAATGAGCAGTTCTTC,CASSAGGLAGAISYNEQFF
few,TRBJ1-5,TRBD1,TRBV6-1,TGTGCCAGCAGACGGGACAGGGGGAGGCAGCCCCAGCATTTT,CASRRDRGRQPQHF
many,TRBJ1-5,-,TRBV19,TGTGCCAGTAGTGCAGGGTGGAATCAGCCCCAGCATTTT,CASSAGWNQPQHF
many,TRBJ2-5,TRBD1,TRBV7-8,TGTGCCAGCAGCCCATCGACAGGGGGCTATGAGACCCAGTACTTC,CASSPSTGGYETQYF
few,TRBJ2-1,-,TRBV14,TGTGCCAGCGGACCCGCGGTTTCGCCCTTCTTCTCGTTCTTC,CASGPAVSPFFSFF
many,TRBJ1-3,TRBD1,TRBV18,TGTGCCAGCTCACCACCGACAGGGGCCTACTCTGGAAACACCATATATTTT,CASSPPTGAYSGNTIYF
many,TRBJ2-3,-,TRBV7-9,TGTGCCAGCAGCTTATCAGTGGACCCAGATACGCAGTATTTT,CASSLSVDPDTQYF
-,TRBJ2-3,-,TRBV5-6,TGTGCCAGCAGTTCGATAGCGGATACGCAGTATTTT,CASSSIADTQYF
once,TRBJ1-1,TRBD1,TRBV15,TGTGCCACCAGCAGTTACCGGGACAGGGGCCGGGCCACTGAAGCTTTCTTT,CATSSYRDRGRATEAFF
many,TRBJ1-1,-,TRBV18,TGTGCCAGCTCACCATTACTCTCCGAAACTGAAGCTTTCTTT,CASSPLLSETEAFF
-,TRBJ1-3,-,TRBV14,TGTGCCAGCAGCCAAGAAAGAATGGCAGGGTTTGGGAACTCTGGAAACACCATATATTTT,CASSQERMAGFGNSGNTIYF
-,TRBJ2-7,TRBD1,TRBV11-2,TGTGCCAGCAGCTTAAAGGGACAGGTTGAGTACGAGCAGTACTTC,CASSLKGQVEYEQYF
-,TRBJ2-2,-,TRBV7-9,TGTGCCAGCAGCTTAGATATAACGGTGTTTTTT,CASSLDITVFF
many,TRBJ1-2,-,TRBV5-1,TGCGCCAGCAGCTTGGCTGACGTGGGCTATGGCTACACCTTC,CASSLADVGYGYTF
few,TRBJ2-3,-,TRBV6-1,TGTGCCATCTACGCGGCTAGCCAGCCCACAGATACGCAGTATTTT,CAIYAASQPTDTQYF
-,TRBJ2-7,-,TRBV7-3,TGTGCCAGCAGCTTAAGCTCCAACGAGGGCGAGCAGTACTTC,CASSLSSNEGEQYF
-,TRBJ1-2,TRBD1,TRBV5-1,TGCGCCAGCAGCGCCCGGGACAGCCCGCCTCTCTATGGCTACACCTTC,CASSARDSPPLYGYTF
few,TRBJ2-1,-,TRBV5-1,TGCGCCAGCAGCTACACATCAGGTTACAATGAGCAGTTCTTC,CASSYTSGYNEQFF
-,TRBJ2-5,TRBD2,TRBV20-1,TGCAGTGCTAGGGGGGGGGGGAAAGAGACCCAGTACTTC,CSARGGGKETQYF
many,TRBJ2-1,-,TRBV11-1,TGTGCCAGCAGCTTAGAGATGGTGGGCTACAATGAGCAGTTCTTC,CASSLEMVGYNEQFF
many,TRBJ2-3,-,TRBV6-1,TGTGCCAGCAGTGAAGGTTGGGATACGCAGTATTTT,CASSEGWDTQYF
few,TRBJ2-1,-,TRBV20-1,TGCAGTGCGTCCGGAGACAGTTTCTTCCCTAATGAGCAGTTCTTC,CSASGDSFFPNEQFF
many,TRBJ1-1,-,TRBV28,TGTGCCAGCAGTTTGTCGTGGGACATAGACACTGAAGCTTTCTTT,CASSLSWDIDTEAFF
-,TRBJ1-1,-,TRBV9,TGTGCCAGCAGCGCGGAGAGCCGGGGGAACACTGAAGCTTTCTTT,CASSAESRGNTEAFF
few,TRBJ2-1,-,TRBV6-2/TRBV6-3,TGTGCCAGCAGTTACTGGGCCGGAAGCCGAGAGGAGCAGTTCTTC,CASSYWAGSREEQFF
many,TRBJ1-1,TRBD1,TRBV7-9,TGTGCCAGCAGCTTGGGGGACAGGTCGAACACTGAAGCTTTCTTT,CASSLGDRSNTEAFF
many,TRBJ2-1,TRBD2,TRBV11-2,TGTGCCAGCAGCTCGTCTAGCGGCGACAATGAGCAGTTCTTC,CASSSSSGDNEQFF
many,TRBJ2-6,-,TRBV2,TGTGCCAGCAGTGTTGGGGCCAACGTCCTGACTTTC,CASSVGANVLTF
few,TRBJ2-3,-,TRBV6-1,-,CASTSGTANTDTQYF
many,TRBJ1-4,-,TRBV19,TGTGCCAGTAGTATAGTAGGTGCAACTAATGAAAAACTGTTTTTT,CASSIVGATNEKLFF
many,TRBJ2-2,-,TRBV2,TGTGCCAGCAGTTTCCGGGACTCCGGGGAGCTGTTTTTT,CASSFRDSGELFF
many,TRBJ2-6,-,TRBV11-2,TGTGCCAGCAGCTTAGTAGGTGGCCAATCTGGGGCCAACGTCCTGACTTTC,CASSLVGGQSGANVLTF
-,TRBJ2-5,-,TRBV5-1,TGCGCCAGCAGCTTGGCCAACCCCGAAGAGACCCAGTACTTC,CASSLANPEETQYF
many,TRBJ2-3,TRBD2,TRBV27,TGTGCCAGCATCCCTAGGAGCGGGAGCGAGGCAGATACGCAGTATTTT,CASIPRSGSEADTQYF
many,TRBJ2-5,-,TRBV20-1,TGCAGTGCCAGGGAGCAGGAGATCCAAGAGACCCAGTACTTC,CSAREQEIQETQYF
many,TRBJ1-2,-,TRBV6-1,TGTGCCAGCAGCGAAGGCTCGGGGGGCGCGGGCTATGGCTACACCTTC,CASSEGSGGAGYGYTF
many,TRBJ2-2,-,TRBV2,TGTGCCAGCAGACCCTACACCGGGGAGCTGTTTTTT,CASRPYTGELFF
many,TRBJ1-2,-,TRBV30,TGTGCCTGGAGGCAAGGAGATGGCTACACCTTC,CAWRQGDGYTF
many,TRBJ1-5,TRBD1,TRBV12-3/TRBV12-4,TGTGCCAGCCGCCCAGGGGGATATCAGCCCCAGCATTTT,CASRPGGYQPQHF
-,TRBJ1-1,-,TRBV2,TGTGCCAGCAATCCGGCCAGGGTTGGCACTGAAGCTTTCTTT,CASNPARVGTEAFF
few,TRBJ2-5,-,TRBV6-6,TGTGCCAGCAGTTACTCGAGAACAGGGAACCAAGAGACCCAGTACTTC,CASSYSRTGNQETQYF
few,TRBJ2-1,TRBD2,TRBV10-3,TGTGCCATCAGTGAGCCGACTAGCGGAACCTACAATGAGCAGTTCTTC,CAISEPTSGTYNEQFF
many,TRBJ2-2,-,TRBV19,TGTGCCAGTAGTAGTGGCGCCATAAGGGGGGAGCTGTTTTTT,CASSSGAIRGELFF
many,TRBJ1-4,TRBD1,TRBV6-1,TGTGCCAGCAGTGGTAACAGGGGGAGCGAAAAACTGTTTTTT,CASSGNRGSEKLFF
many,TRBJ1-6,-,TRBV5-1,TGCGCCAGCAGGGTGGCGGCTTATAATTCACCCCTCCACTTT,CASRVAAYNSPLHF
many,TRBJ2-3,TRBD2,TRBV6-1,TGTGCCAGCAGTTCCACCCTAGCGGGAGGTTCAGATACGCAGTATTTT,CASSSTLAGGSDTQYF
few,TRBJ2-2,-,TRBV5-1,TGCGCCAGCAGCTTTGGCCGTTTCACCGGGGAGCTGTTTTTT,CASSFGRFTGELFF
many,TRBJ2-1,TRBD2,TRBV29-1,TGCGTCTCGAGGAGCGGGATCAGCTATGAGCAGTTCTTC,CVSRSGISYEQFF